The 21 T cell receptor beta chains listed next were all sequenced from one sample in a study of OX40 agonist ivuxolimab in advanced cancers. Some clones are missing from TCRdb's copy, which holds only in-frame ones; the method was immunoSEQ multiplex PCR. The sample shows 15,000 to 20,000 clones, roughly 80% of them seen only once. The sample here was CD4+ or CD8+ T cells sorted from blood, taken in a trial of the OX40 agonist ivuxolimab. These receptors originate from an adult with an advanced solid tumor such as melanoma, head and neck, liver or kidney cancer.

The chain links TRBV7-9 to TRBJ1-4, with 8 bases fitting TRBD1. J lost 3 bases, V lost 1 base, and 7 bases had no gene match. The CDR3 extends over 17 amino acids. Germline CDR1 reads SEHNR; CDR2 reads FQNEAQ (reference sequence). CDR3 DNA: TGTGCCAGCAGCTTAGACCGACAGGGGAGGTCTAATGAAAAACTGTTTTTT. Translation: CASSLDRQGRSNEKLFF.

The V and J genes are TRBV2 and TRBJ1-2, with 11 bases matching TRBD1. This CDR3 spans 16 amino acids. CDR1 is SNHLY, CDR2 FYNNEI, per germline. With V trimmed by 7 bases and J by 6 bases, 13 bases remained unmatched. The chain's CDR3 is CASTDPTDRGLDGYTF. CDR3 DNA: TGTGCCAGCACTGACCCAACGGACAGGGGGCTTGATGGCTACACCTTC.

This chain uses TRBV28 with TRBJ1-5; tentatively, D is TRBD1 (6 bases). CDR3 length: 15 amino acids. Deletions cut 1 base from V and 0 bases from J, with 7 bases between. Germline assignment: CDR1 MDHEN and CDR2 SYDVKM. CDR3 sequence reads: CASSLLQGSNQPQHF. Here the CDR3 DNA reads TGTGCCAGCAGTTTATTACAGGGTAGCAATCAGCCCCAGCATTTT.

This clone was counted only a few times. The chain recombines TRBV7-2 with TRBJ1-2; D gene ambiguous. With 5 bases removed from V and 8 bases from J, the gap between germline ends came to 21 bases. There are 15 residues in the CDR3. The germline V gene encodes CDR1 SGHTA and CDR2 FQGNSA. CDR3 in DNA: TGTGCCAGCAGCCCCCATTCTGACCGTGAGTCGGGCTACACCTTC. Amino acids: CASSPHSDRESGYTF. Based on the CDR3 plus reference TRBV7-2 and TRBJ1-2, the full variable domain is GAGVSQSPSNKVTEKGKDVELRCDPISGHTALYWYRQSLGQGLEFLIYFQGNSAPDKSGLPSDRFSAERTGGSVSTLTIQRTQQEDSAVYLCASSPHSDRESGYTFGSGTRLTVV.

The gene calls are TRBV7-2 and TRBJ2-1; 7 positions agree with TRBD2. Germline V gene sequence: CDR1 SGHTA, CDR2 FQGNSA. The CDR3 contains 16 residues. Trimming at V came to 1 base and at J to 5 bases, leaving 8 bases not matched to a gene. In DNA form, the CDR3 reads TGTGCCAGCAGCTTAGAATCAGGGCTAGCGGACAATGAGCAGTTCTTC. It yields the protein CASSLESGLADNEQFF.

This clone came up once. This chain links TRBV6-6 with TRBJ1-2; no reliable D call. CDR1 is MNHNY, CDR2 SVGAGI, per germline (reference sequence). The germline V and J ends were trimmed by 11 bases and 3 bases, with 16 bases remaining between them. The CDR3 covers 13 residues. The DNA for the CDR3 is TGTGCCGCCCAAAGAGGGATTGACTATGGCTACACCTTC. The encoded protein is CAAQRGIDYGYTF.

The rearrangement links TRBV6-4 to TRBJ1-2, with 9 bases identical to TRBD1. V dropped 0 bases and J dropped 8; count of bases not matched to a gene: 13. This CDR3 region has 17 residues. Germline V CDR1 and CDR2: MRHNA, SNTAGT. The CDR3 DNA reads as TGTGCCAGCAGTGACTCTGTGGGACAGGGCCGGAAATGGGGCTACACCTTC. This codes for CASSDSVGQGRKWGYTF.

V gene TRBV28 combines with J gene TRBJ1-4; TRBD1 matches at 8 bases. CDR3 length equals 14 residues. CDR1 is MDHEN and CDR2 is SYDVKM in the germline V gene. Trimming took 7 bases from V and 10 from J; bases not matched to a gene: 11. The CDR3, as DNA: TGTGCCAGCACTCACAGGGGGGGCGGTGTAAAACTGTTTTTT. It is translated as CASTHRGGGVKLFF.

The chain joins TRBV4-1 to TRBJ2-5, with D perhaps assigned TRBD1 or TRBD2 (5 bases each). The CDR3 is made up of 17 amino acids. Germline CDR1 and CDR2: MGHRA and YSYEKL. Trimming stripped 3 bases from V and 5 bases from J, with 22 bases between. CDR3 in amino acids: CASSHHHIGAGGETQYF. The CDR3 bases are TGCGCCAGCAGCCACCACCACATCGGGGCCGGCGGGGAGACCCAGTACTTC.

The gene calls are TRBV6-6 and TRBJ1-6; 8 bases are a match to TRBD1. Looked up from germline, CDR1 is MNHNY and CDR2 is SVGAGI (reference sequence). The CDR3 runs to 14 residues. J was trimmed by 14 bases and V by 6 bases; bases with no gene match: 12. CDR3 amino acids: CASSLGQVRWALHF. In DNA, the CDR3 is TGTGCCAGCAGCCTGGGACAGGTCCGTTGGGCCCTCCACTTT.

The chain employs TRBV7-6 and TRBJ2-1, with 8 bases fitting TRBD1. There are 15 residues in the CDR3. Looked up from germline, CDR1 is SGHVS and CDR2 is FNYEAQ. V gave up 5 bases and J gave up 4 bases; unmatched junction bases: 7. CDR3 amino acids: CASSQGASFYNEQFF. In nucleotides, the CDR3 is TGTGCCAGCAGCCAGGGGGCCTCCTTTTACAATGAGCAGTTCTTC.

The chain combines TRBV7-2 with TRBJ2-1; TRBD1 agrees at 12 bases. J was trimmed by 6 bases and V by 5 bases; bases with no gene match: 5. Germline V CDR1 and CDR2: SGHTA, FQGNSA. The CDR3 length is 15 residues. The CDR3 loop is CASSTGQGAGNEQFF. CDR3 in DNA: TGTGCCAGCAGCACGGGACAGGGGGCGGGCAATGAGCAGTTCTTC.

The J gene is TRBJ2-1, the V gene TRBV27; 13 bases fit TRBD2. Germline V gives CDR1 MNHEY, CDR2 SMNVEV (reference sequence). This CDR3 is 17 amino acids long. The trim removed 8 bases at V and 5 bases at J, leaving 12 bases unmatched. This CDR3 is CASSPLAGGPADNEQFF. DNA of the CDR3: TGTGCCAGCTCCCCACTAGCGGGGGGGCCGGCGGACAATGAGCAGTTCTTC.

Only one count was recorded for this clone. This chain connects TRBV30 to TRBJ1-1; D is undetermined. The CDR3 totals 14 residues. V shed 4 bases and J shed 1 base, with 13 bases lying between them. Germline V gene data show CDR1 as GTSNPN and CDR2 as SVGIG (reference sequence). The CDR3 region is CAWKTGLGNTEAFF. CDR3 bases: TGTGCCTGGAAGACGGGATTGGGGAACACTGAAGCTTTCTTT.

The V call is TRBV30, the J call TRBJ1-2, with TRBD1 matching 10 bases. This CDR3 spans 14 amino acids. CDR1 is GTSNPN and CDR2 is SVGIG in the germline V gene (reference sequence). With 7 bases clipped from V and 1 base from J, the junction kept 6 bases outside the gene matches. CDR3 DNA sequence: TGTGCCTCGAGGGACAGGGGTTATAACTATGGCTACACCTTC. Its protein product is CASRDRGYNYGYTF.

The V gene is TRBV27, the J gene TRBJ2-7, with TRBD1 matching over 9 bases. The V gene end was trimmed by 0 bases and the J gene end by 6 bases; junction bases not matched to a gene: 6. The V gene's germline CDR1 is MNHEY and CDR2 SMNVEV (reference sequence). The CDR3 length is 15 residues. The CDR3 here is CASSLSGTGFSEQYF. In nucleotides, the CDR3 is TGTGCCAGCAGTTTATCCGGGACAGGGTTCTCCGAGCAGTACTTC.

CDR3 sequence reads: CASSDSAGGHTDTQYF. In nucleotides, the CDR3 is TGTGCCAGCAGTGACTCGGCGGGGGGGCATACAGATACGCAGTATTTT. The chain joins TRBV6-4 to TRBJ2-3, with TRBD2 identical over 9 bases. This CDR3 has 16 amino acids. J was trimmed by 3 bases and V by 0 bases; bases with no gene match: 4. Looked up from germline, CDR1 is MRHNA and CDR2 is SNTAGT.

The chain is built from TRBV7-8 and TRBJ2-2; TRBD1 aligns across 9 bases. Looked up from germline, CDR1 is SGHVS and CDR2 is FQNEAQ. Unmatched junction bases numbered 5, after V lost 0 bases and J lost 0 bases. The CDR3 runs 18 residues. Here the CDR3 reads CASSLAPGQGPNTGELFF. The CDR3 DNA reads TGTGCCAGCAGCTTAGCTCCGGGACAGGGTCCGAACACCGGGGAGCTGTTTTTT. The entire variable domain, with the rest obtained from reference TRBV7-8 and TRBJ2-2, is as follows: GAGVSQSPRYKVAKRGQDVALRCDPISGHVSLFWYQQALGQGPEFLTYFQNEAQLDKSGLPSDRFFAERPEGSVSTLKIQRTQQEDSAVYLCASSLAPGQGPNTGELFFGEGSRLTVL.

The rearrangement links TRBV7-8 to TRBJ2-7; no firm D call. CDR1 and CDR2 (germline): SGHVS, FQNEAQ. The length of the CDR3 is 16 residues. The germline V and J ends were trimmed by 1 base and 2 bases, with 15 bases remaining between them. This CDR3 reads CASSLGPGSYTYEQYF. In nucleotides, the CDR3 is TGTGCCAGCAGCTTAGGCCCTGGATCCTACACCTACGAGCAGTACTTC.

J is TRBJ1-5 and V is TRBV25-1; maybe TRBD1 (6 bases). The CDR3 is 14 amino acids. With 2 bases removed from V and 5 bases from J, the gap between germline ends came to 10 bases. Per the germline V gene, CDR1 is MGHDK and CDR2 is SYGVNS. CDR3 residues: CASSEQGPDQPQHF. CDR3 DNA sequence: TGTGCCAGCAGTGAACAGGGGCCCGATCAGCCCCAGCATTTT.

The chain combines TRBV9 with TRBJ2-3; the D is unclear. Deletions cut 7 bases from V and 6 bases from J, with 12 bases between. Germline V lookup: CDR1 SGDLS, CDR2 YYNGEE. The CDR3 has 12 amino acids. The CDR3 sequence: CASSFSPDTQYF. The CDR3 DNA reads TGTGCCAGCTCGTTTTCGCCCGATACGCAGTATTTT.